This T cell receptor beta chain was sequenced for a study of control samples from healthy donors and cancer patients. Germline V gene data show CDR1 as KGHSH and CDR2 as LQKENI. This CDR3 is built from 16 residues. V was clipped by 1 base and J by 5 bases, with 15 bases between them. Libraries were prepared by immunoSEQ multiplex PCR; TCRdb keeps only in-frame clonotypes and omits some of them. This sample has approximately 86,000 clones, with about 92% found just once. The receptor was isolated from a woman younger than 45 in good health. The sample consisted of blood. This chain uses TRBV18 with TRBJ2-1; D uncertain. The CDR3 DNA reads as TGTGCCAGCTCACCACAGACCTCCATCTTCAACAATGAGCAGTTCTTC. Amino acid sequence: CASSPQTSIFNNEQFF.